The 10 T cell receptor beta chains given below trace back to one sample, sequenced in a study of PD-1 blockade in classical Hodgkin lymphoma. As for time point: cycle 4 day 1 (C4D1), after around six weeks of nivolumab. Every patient was affected by relapse after autologous stem cell transplantation, while exposure to brentuximab vedotin was not uniform. The assay was immunoSEQ multiplex PCR, and TCRdb's table has in-frame clones only and misses some. The data contain 110,000 or so clones, roughly 89% of them seen just once; the ten biggest clones take up around 20%. This specimen consisted of peripheral blood mononuclear cells (PBMCs), obtained before the fourth cycle of nivolumab. The receptors here all came from a human donor with classical Hodgkin lymphoma.

The chain recombines TRBV6-5 with TRBJ2-7, with 9 bases identical to TRBD2. Losses at the gene ends were 5 bases for V and 3 bases for J; bases not matched to a gene: 5. In germline, CDR1 is MNHEY, CDR2 SVGAGI. The CDR3 spans 14 residues. The CDR3 DNA follows: TGTGCCAGCAGTCCGCGGGGGGGATACTACGAGCAGTACTTC. It is translated as CASSPRGGYYEQYF.

The chain employs TRBV11-2 and TRBJ2-7; 7 bases are shared with TRBD2. Germline V gene sequence: CDR1 SGHAT, CDR2 FQNNGV. This CDR3 comprises 16 residues. The trim removed 5 bases at V and 7 bases at J, leaving 17 bases unmatched. Here the CDR3 reads CASSVGRVLAGGEQYF. The CDR3 bases are TGTGCCAGCAGCGTAGGGAGGGTACTAGCAGGTGGGGAGCAGTACTTC.

This chain links TRBV5-6 with TRBJ2-3; 11 positions match TRBD1. The germline CDR1 and CDR2 sequences are SGHDT and YYEEEE. The CDR3 has 15 residues. V dropped 3 bases and J dropped 3; count of bases not matched to a gene: 3. In nucleotides, the CDR3 is TGTGCCAGCAGCTGGGGGACAGGGGGTACAGATACGCAGTATTTT. Protein sequence: CASSWGTGGTDTQYF. Full variable domain (outside the CDR3, taken from reference TRBV5-6 and TRBJ2-3): DAGVTQSPTHLIKTRGQQVTLRCSPKSGHDTVSWYQQALGQGPQFIFQYYEEEERQRGNFPDRFSGHQFPNYSSELNVNALLLGDSALYLCASSWGTGGTDTQYFGPGTRLTVL.

V usage is TRBV29-1 and J usage is TRBJ1-1; 7 bases are a match to TRBD1. V lost 5 bases to trimming and J lost 1 base; unmatched junction nucleotides: 4. The CDR3 extends over 13 amino acids. Germline CDR1 reads SQVTM; CDR2 reads ANQGSEA. The CDR3 region has the DNA TGCAGCGTTACCAACAGGGGGAACACTGAAGCTTTCTTT. Amino acid sequence: CSVTNRGNTEAFF.

V and J are TRBV6-5 and TRBJ2-4; D ambiguous. Trimming stripped 2 bases from V and 15 bases from J, with 14 bases between. This CDR3 is 12 amino acids long. Germline lookup yields CDR1 MNHEY and CDR2 SVGAGI. The CDR3 loop is CASSYPGPIRYF. In nucleotides, the CDR3 is TGTGCCAGCAGTTACCCTGGACCGATCCGGTACTTC.

J is TRBJ2-3 and V is TRBV5-1, with a possible D match to TRBD2 (5 bases). Germline assignment: CDR1 SGHRS and CDR2 YFSETQ. With 5 bases removed from V and 3 bases from J, the gap between germline ends came to 7 bases. The CDR3 spans 12 residues. The CDR3 sequence is CASRGGTDTQYF. The CDR3 coding sequence is TGCGCCAGCAGGGGCGGGACAGATACGCAGTATTTT. The variable domain in full, with the rest retrieved from reference TRBV5-1 and TRBJ2-3, is KAGVTQTPRYLIKTRGQQVTLSCSPISGHRSVSWYQQTPGQGLQFLFEYFSETQRNKGNFPGRFSGRQFSNSRSEMNVSTLELGDSALYLCASRGGTDTQYFGPGTRLTVL.

V is TRBV13 and J is TRBJ2-5; D is perhaps TRBD1 or TRBD2 (5 bases each). This CDR3 is built from 16 residues. Between the trimmed V and J ends, which lost 5 bases and 4 bases, there was a span of 20 bases. CDR1 PRHDT and CDR2 FYEKMQ come from the germline V gene (reference sequence). CDR3 sequence reads: CASSQAGRFRAETQYF. The DNA of the CDR3 is TGTGCCAGCAGCCAGGCGGGCAGATTCAGGGCAGAGACCCAGTACTTC.

The sample holds one count of this clone. The genes are TRBV5-6 and TRBJ2-1; no definite D call. Trimming took 0 bases from V and 10 from J, leaving 20 bases between them. CDR3 size: 16 residues. Germline assignment: CDR1 SGHDT and CDR2 YYEEEE. The CDR3 reads CASSLAREVGLYEQFF. The CDR3 bases are TGTGCCAGCAGCTTGGCCAGAGAGGTAGGCCTATACGAGCAGTTCTTC. The whole variable domain, filled in from reference TRBV5-6 and TRBJ2-1, reads DAGVTQSPTHLIKTRGQQVTLRCSPKSGHDTVSWYQQALGQGPQFIFQYYEEEERQRGNFPDRFSGHQFPNYSSELNVNALLLGDSALYLCASSLAREVGLYEQFFGPGTRLTVL.

The chain uses TRBV6-1 and TRBJ2-7; 7 nucleotides line up with TRBD2. Trimming at V came to 7 bases and at J to 4 bases, leaving 7 bases not matched to a gene. The CDR3 has 13 residues. CDR1 MNHNS and CDR2 SASEGT come from the germline V gene. The CDR3 reads CASNLGGVYEQYF. The CDR3 region has the DNA TGTGCCAGCAACCTGGGGGGGGTTTACGAGCAGTACTTC.

This sequence joins TRBV7-9 and TRBJ1-1, with D hard to call. Germline assignment: CDR1 SEHNR and CDR2 FQNEAQ (reference sequence). This CDR3 spans 12 amino acids. V was shortened by 6 bases and J by 8 bases, with 13 bases between the two germline ends. The CDR3 coding sequence is TGTGCCAGCAGTCAAGCCGGGATCGAAGCTTTCTTT. Its translation: CASSQAGIEAFF.